The rows below give T cell receptor beta chains drawn from one sample of a study of shared clonotypes between healthy human individuals. Sequencing used immunoSEQ multiplex PCR; TCRdb keeps in-frame clones, though not all of them. This repertoire shows 2 million to 2.5 million clones, roughly 95% found once; its top ten account for about 0.13%. Sequencing used naive CD4+ T cells sorted from blood. The receptors come from a man between 18 and 29 years old in good health. CDR3s leave out the opening cysteine and the closing phenylalanine or tryptophan.

TRBJ1-1,TRBV4-3,ASSQDFHTEAF
TRBJ1-3,TRBV13,ASSLAVSGNTIY
TRBJ1-2,TRBV7-9,ASSSGQNYGYT
TRBJ2-1,TRBV5-1,ASSLEGPLYNEQF
TRBJ2-6,TRBV28,ASSPGQGGWFESLSGANVLT
TRBJ2-1,TRBV5-1,ASSLEGLDYNEQF
TRBJ1-2,TRBV28,ASSQIDSRTNYGYT
TRBJ2-7,TRBV5-1,ASSLDRGKYEQY
TRBJ2-1,TRBV20-1,SATLAGEQF
TRBJ1-4,TRBV5-1,ASSRDRAPNEKLF
TRBJ2-7,TRBV30,AWSVPRTTGHEQY
TRBJ2-5,TRBV20-1,SASGSETQY
TRBJ2-7,TRBV6-6,ASLQGAAYEQY
TRBJ1-2,TRBV29-1,SVGADGYT
TRBJ2-2,TRBV7-3,ASSSSGGITGELF
TRBJ2-1,TRBV2,ASRVQYNEQF
TRBJ2-5,TRBV5-4,ASSLEGAGGAVGTQY
TRBJ1-5,TRBV28,ASSPGQGRNQPQH
TRBJ2-5,TRBV7-2,ASSLELLAGVEGETQY
TRBJ2-1,TRBV18,ASSLGTSGEHNEQF
TRBJ1-2,TRBV12-5,ASGPTGTAPNGYT
TRBJ2-5,TRBV6-5,ASSPEVPGKETQY
TRBJ1-2,TRBV28,ASQGNSYGYT
TRBJ2-3,TRBV6-6,ASRLPQPSRTDTQY
TRBJ2-2,TRBV30,AWMQEELF
TRBJ1-1,TRBV30,AWRPPGGGGAF
TRBJ2-7,TRBV19,ASSSPGQASYEQY
TRBJ2-7,TRBV7-2,ASSLGQGKTYEQY
TRBJ2-1,TRBV29-1,SAAPTAGVQNEQF
TRBJ1-2,TRBV30,AWYRLGGYT
TRBJ2-3,TRBV29-1,SVVVRGGLGDTQY
TRBJ1-2,TRBV25-1,ASEGTARRGYT
TRBJ2-7,TRBV5-1,ASAQLTESYEQY
TRBJ2-4,TRBV6-5,ASSSVGLAGKNIQY
TRBJ2-5,TRBV6-1,ASSSWGGQETQY
TRBJ1-1,TRBV6-1,ASSFGTANTEAF
TRBJ2-7,TRBV5-4,ASSRDRYSYEQY
TRBJ2-7,TRBV10-3,AISKTGDAYEQY
TRBJ1-6,TRBV2,ASRAGTDSPLH
TRBJ1-3,TRBV30,AWSGDGRNTIY
TRBJ2-5,TRBV5-1,ASSFQGRETQY
TRBJ1-4,TRBV4-1,ASSQDAGATNEKLF
TRBJ2-3,TRBV7-7,ASSLGESTDTQY
TRBJ1-1,TRBV7-3,ASSLDRGNTEAF
TRBJ1-2,TRBV27,LTYGYT
TRBJ1-4,TRBV19,ASSLDSIGEKLF
TRBJ2-4,TRBV10-3,AISARDAKGLGKNIQY
TRBJ2-7,TRBV21-1,ASTPGSEQY
TRBJ1-1,TRBV28,ASSLGGVDEAF